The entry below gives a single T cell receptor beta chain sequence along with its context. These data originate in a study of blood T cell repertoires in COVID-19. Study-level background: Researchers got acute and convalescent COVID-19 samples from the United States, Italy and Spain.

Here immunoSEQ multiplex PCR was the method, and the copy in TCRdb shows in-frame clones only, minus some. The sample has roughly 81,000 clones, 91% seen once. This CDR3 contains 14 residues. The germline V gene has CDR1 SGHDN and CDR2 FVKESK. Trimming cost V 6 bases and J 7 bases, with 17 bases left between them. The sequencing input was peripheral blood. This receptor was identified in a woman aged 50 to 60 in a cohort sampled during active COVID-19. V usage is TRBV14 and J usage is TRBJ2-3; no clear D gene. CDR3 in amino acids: CASSGLSRENTQYF. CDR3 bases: TGTGCCAGCAGTGGGCTGAGTCGAGAGAATACGCAGTATTTT. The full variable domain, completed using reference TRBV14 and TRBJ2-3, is EAGVTQFPSHSVIEKGQTVTLRCDPISGHDNLYWYRRVMGKEIKFLLHFVKESKQDESGMPNNRFLAERTGGTYSTLKVQPAELEDSGVYFCASSGLSRENTQYFGPGTRLTVL.